The source of this T cell receptor beta chain is a study of cytomegalovirus exposure and HLA in healthy donors. Regarding the study as a whole: It was reported that the classifier diagnosed cytomegalovirus status with high specificity and sensitivity in both the original and validation cohorts.

The repertoire was sequenced with immunoSEQ multiplex PCR; TCRdb's copy has only in-frame clones and lacks some. The data show approximately 180,000 clones, 86% seen once. Trimming shortened V by 2 bases and J by 9 bases, and 10 bases separated the two germline ends. From germline, CDR1 is SNHLY and CDR2 FYNNEI. The CDR3 totals 12 residues. A word on this clone: Antigen: not known.

The TCR comes from a man between 18 and 29 years old in good health and CMV-seropositive. The specimen was PBMCs. V is TRBV2 and J is TRBJ1-1; D is ambiguous. CDR3 residues: CASSEPSGKAFF. The CDR3 nucleotides read TGTGCCAGCAGTGAACCGTCGGGGAAAGCTTTCTTT.